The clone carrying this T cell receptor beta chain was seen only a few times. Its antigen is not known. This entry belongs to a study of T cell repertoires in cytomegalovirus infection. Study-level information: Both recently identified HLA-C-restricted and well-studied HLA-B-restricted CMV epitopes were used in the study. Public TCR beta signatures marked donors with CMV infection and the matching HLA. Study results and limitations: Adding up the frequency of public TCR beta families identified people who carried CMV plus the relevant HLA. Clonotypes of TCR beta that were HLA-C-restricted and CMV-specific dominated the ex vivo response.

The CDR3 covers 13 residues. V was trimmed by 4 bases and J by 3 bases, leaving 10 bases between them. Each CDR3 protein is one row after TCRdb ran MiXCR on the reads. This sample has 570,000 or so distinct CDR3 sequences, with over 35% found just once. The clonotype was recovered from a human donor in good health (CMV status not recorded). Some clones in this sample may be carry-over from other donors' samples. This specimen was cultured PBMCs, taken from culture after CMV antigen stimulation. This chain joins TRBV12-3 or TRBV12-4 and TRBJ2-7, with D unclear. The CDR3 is CASSSGQLYEQYF. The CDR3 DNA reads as TGTGCCAGCAGTTCCGGGCAGCTCTACGAGCAGTACTTC.